This T cell receptor beta chain originates from a study of CD8+ T cells in alopecia areata. Described treatment: oral pan-JAK inhibitor, 5-10 mg twice daily. Isolated RNA was reverse transcribed into cDNA used as the sequencing template. The protocol was immunoSEQ multiplex PCR, while the TCRdb copy is restricted to in-frame clones and leaves out a portion. The sample carries around 300,000 clones, 50% to 75% recorded once. The germline gives CDR1 LNHNV, CDR2 YYDKDF (reference sequence). The CDR3 spans 14 residues. Trimming cost V 1 base and J 7 bases, with 13 bases left between them. The TCR comes from a human donor with alopecia areata. The chain carries TRBV15 and TRBJ1-2, with a possible D match to TRBD1 (6 bases). The material sequenced was CD4+ T cells sorted from blood, taken at roughly week 53, from a patient treated with tofacitinib. The CDR3 bases are TGTGCCACCAGCAGAGCCCTCAGGGGCGCTGGCTACACCTTC. Protein: CATSRALRGAGYTF.